This T cell receptor beta chain was sequenced during a study of T-cell reconstitution after alpha-beta-depleted transplantation in children. The library targeted TCRbeta and was prepared with unique molecular identifiers. TCRdb independently ran MiXCR on the PCR reads; one entry per CDR3 protein. In the table there are approximately 390,000 distinct CDR3 sequences, approximately 11% of which are singletons. The V end was cut by 3 bases, the J end by 8 bases, with 13 bases between. The CDR3 extends over 13 amino acids. Germline CDR1 is MNHEY and CDR2 is SVGAGI. This clonotype was picked up a small number of times.

The receptor was isolated from a human donor who donated a stem cell graft to a child with acute myeloid leukemia. The specimen was PBMCs from the stem cell graft donor, collected from the stem cell graft. The rearrangement uses TRBV6-5 and TRBJ1-2; possible D gene TRBD1, 5 bases. The CDR3, as DNA: TGTGCCAGCAGTTATGGGGGGAGTGGAGGCTACACCTTC. Amino acid sequence: CASSYGGSGGYTF.